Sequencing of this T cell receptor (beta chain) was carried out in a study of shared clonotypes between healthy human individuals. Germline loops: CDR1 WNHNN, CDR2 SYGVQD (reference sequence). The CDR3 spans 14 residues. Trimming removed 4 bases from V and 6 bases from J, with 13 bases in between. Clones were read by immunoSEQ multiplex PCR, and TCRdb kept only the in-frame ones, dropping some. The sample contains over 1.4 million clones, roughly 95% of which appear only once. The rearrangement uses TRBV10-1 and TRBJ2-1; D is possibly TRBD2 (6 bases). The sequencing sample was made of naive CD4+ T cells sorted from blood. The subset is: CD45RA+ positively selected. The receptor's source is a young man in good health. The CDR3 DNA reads TGCGCCAGCAGTGGTATAGGGACTCCCAATGAGCAGTTCTTC. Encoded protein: CASSGIGTPNEQFF.